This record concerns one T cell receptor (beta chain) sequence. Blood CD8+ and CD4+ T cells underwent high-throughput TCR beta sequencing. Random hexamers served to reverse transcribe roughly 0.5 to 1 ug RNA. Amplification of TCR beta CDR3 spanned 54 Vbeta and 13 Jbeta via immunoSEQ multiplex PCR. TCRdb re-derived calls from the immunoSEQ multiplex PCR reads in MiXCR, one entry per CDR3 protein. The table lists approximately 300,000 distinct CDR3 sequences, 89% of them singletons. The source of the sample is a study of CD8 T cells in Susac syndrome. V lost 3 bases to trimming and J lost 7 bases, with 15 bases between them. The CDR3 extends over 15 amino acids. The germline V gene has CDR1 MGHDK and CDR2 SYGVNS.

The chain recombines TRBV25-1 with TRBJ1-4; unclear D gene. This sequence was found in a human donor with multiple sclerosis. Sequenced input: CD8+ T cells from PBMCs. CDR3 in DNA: TGTGCCAGCAGTGAGGAGGCCGGGCTTCGTGAAAAACTGTTTTTT. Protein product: CASSEEAGLREKLFF.